This T cell receptor (beta chain) originates from a study of human T cells and chemical hapten exposure. The time point is: patch test 3, about 24 weeks after DPC sensitization. Noted treatment: therapeutic diphenylcyclopropenone sensitization with weekly scalp DPC. Germline assignment: CDR1 MNHEY and CDR2 SVGAGI. V was clipped by 2 bases and J by 4 bases; unmatched bases: 16. This CDR3 has 18 amino acids. The study's library attached unique molecular identifiers to single cDNA molecules. TCRdb recomputed calls from the RACE reads with MiXCR, one row per CDR3 protein. The sample consists of just over 95,000 distinct CDR3 sequences, 25% to 30% of them appearing once.

The source of this sequence is a man aged 35 to 55 with alopecia areata. Some clones in this sample may be carry-over from other donors' samples. The sequences come from whole blood, collected in connection with sensitization to the hapten diphenylcyclopropenone (DPC). The chain is built from TRBV6-5 and TRBJ1-2; 7 nucleotides agree with TRBD1. CDR3 residues: CASSYGSRGGYGVYGYTF. In nucleotides, the CDR3 is TGTGCCAGCAGTTACGGTAGTAGAGGGGGCTACGGCGTCTATGGCTACACCTTC.